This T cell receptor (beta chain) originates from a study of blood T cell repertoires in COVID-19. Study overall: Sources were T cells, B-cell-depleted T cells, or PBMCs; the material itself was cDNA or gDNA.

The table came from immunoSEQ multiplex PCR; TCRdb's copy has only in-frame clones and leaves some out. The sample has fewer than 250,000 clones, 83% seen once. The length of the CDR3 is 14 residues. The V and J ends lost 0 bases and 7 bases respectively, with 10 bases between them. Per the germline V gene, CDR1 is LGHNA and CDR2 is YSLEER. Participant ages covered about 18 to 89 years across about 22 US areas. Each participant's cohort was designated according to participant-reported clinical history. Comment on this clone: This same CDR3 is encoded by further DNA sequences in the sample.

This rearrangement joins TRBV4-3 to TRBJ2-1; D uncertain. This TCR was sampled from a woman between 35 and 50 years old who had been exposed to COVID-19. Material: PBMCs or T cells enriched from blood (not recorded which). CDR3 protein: CASSQDRGGNEQFF. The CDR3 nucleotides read TGCGCCAGCAGCCAAGATAGAGGTGGGAATGAGCAGTTCTTC.